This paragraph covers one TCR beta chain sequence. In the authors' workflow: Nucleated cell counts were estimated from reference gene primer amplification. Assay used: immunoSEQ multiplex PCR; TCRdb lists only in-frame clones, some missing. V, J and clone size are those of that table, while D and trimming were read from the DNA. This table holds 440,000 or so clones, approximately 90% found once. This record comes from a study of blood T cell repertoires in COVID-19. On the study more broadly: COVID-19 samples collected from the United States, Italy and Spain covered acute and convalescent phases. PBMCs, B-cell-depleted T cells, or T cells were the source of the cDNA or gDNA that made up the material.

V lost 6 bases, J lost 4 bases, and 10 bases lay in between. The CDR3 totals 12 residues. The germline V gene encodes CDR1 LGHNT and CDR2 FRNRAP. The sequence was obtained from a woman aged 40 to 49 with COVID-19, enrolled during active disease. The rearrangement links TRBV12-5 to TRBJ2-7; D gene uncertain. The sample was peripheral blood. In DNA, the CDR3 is TGTGCTAGTGGGGCAGGTCAGTACGAGCAGTACTTC. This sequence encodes CASGAGQYEQYF. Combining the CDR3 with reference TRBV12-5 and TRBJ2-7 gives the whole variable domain DARVTQTPRHKVTEMGQEVTMRCQPILGHNTVFWYRQTMMQGLELLAYFRNRAPLDDSGMPKDRFSAEMPDATLATLKIQPSEPRDSAVYFCASGAGQYEQYFGPGTRLTVT.